This record covers a single T cell receptor (beta chain). This record comes from a study of early stage breast cancer tumors. The method was immunoSEQ multiplex PCR; TCRdb's version includes in-frame clones alone and lacks a portion of them. Among around 4,800 clones, 65% to 80% were seen once, and the ten largest hold roughly 25%. The CDR3 consists of 15 residues. Germline V gene sequence: CDR1 MNHEY, CDR2 SVGAGI. Germline trimming cut 2 bases from V and 4 bases from J; bases unmatched to any gene: 4. The sequencing input was normal breast tissue next to the tumor. The TCR was taken from a person aged 55 to 69 with breast cancer. The chain links TRBV6-5 to TRBJ1-2; 10 bases are shared with TRBD1. CDR3 region: CASSYGTGVGYGYTF. CDR3 nucleotides: TGTGCCAGCAGTTACGGGACAGGGGTGGGCTATGGCTACACCTTC.